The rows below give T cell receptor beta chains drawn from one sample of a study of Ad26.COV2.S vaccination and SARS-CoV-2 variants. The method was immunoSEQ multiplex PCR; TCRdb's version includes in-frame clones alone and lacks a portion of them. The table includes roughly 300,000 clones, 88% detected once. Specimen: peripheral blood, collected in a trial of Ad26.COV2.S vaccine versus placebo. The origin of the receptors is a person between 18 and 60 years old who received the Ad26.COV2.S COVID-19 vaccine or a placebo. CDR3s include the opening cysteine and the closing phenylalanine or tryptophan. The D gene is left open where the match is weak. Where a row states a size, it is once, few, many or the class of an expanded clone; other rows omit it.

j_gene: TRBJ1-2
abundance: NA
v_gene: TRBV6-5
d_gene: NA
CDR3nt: TGTGCCAGCAGTTACTCGGGGGGGCCTGGTGGCTACACCTTC
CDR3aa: CASSYSGGPGGYTF

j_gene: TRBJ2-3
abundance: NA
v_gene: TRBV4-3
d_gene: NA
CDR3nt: TGCGCCAGCAGCCAGACGAGGGATACGCAGTATTTT
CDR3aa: CASSQTRDTQYF

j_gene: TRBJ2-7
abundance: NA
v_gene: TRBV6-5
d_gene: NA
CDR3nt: TGTGCCAGCAGTTGGTTGCCGGGATCTTCCTACGAGCAGTACTTC
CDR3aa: CASSWLPGSSYEQYF

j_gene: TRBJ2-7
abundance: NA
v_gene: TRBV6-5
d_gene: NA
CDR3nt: TGTGCCAGCAATCCCGGGACCTACGAGCAGTACTTC
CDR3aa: CASNPGTYEQYF

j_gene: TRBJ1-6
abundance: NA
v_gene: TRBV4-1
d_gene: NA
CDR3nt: TGCGCCAGCAGCCCGCGGACGCTTGTAAATTCACCCCTCCACTTT
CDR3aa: CASSPRTLVNSPLHF

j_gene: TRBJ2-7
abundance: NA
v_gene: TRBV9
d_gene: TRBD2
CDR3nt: TGTGCCAGCAGCGCCGGGACTACCTCCTACGAGCAGTACTTC
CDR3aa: CASSAGTTSYEQYF

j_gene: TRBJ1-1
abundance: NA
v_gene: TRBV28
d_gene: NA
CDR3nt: TGTGCCATCCTTGGGGCAAAGAACACTGAAGCTTTCTTT
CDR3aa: CAILGAKNTEAFF

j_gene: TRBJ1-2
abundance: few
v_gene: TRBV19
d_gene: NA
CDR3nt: TGTGCCAGTAGTATGGGGATTTATGGCTACACCTTC
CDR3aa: CASSMGIYGYTF

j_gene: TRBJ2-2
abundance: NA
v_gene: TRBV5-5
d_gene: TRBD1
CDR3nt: TGTGCCAGCAGTTCCCAGGGGGCCGCGAACACCGGGGAGCTGTTTTTT
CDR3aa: CASSSQGAANTGELFF

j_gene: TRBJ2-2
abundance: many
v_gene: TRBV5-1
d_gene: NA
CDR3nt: TGCGCCAGCAGCACCCAAGGGATGGGCGGGGAGCTGTTTTTT
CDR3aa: CASSTQGMGGELFF

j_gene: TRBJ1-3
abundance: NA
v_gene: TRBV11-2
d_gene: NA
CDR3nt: TGTGCCAGCAGCCCGGTGGGCAGTGGAAACACCATATATTTT
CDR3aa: CASSPVGSGNTIYF

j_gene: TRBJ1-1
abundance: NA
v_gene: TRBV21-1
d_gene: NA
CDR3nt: TGTGCCAGCAGCAAAAAAAGCCCCGCTGGCGCTGAAGCTTTCTTT
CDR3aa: CASSKKSPAGAEAFF

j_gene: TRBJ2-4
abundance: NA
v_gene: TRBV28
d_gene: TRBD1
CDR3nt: TGTGCCCATTTAGGGGGCGACGAAAACATTCAGTACTTC
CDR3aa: CAHLGGDENIQYF

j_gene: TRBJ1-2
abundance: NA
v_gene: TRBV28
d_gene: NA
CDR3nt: TGTGCCAGCGCAAGGGGGGCTTTGGGCTACACCTTC
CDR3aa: CASARGALGYTF

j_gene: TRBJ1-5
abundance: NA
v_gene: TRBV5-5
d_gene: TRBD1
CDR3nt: TGTGCCAGCAGCCAGACAGGGCAAGGGCAGCCCCAGCATTTT
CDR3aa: CASSQTGQGQPQHF

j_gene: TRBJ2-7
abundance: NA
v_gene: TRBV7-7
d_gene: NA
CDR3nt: TGTGCCAGCAGCCCGGACAGAGATTACGAGCAGTACTTC
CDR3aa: CASSPDRDYEQYF

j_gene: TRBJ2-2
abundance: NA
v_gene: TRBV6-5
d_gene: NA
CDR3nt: TGTGCCAGCAGTAAACTAGGGACCGGGGAGCTGTTTTTT
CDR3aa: CASSKLGTGELFF

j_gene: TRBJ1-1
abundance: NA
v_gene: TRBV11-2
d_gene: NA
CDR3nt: TGTGCCAGCAGCTTAAGGACAGCCCTTCAATCTGAAGCTTTCTTT
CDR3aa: CASSLRTALQSEAFF

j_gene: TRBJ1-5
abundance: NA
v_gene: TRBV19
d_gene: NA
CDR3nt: TGTGCCAGTAGTTTAACAACCAATCAGCCCCAGCATTTT
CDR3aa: CASSLTTNQPQHF

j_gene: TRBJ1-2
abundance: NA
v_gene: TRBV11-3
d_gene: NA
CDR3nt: TGTGCCAGCAGGGGTTCAGGATATGGCTACACCTTC
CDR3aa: CASRGSGYGYTF

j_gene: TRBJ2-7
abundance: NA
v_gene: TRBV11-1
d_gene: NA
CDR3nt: TGTGCCAGCAGTAGCTCCGGGCCCCCGGACTACGAGCAGTACTTC
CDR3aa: CASSSSGPPDYEQYF

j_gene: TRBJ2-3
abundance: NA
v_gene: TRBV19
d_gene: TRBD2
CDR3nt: TGTGCCAGTAGTCCTATAGCGGGAGTCGGAGATACGCAGTATTTT
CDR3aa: CASSPIAGVGDTQYF